The clone carrying this TCR beta chain is large (0.1 to 1%). Its antigen remains unknown. From live CD3+CD8+TCRalphabeta+ cells, four PD-1 and/or TIGIT subsets were sorted. Each library started from roughly 16 ng of total RNA using the QIAseq Immune Repertoire TCR panel. One entry per CDR3 protein, called by TCRdb with MiXCR from the reads. The sample records approximately 450 distinct CDR3 sequences, roughly a tenth being singletons. Germline CDR1 reads DFQATT; CDR2 reads SNEGSKA (reference sequence). This CDR3 is built from 20 residues. V lost 2 bases, J lost 0 bases, and 13 bases stayed unmatched. The sample is drawn from a study of circulating CD8 cells and anti-PD-1 response in melanoma. Study-wide points: Only baseline and M1 samples entered the published repertoire comparisons. Under 7% of TRB clonotypes were shared between subsets at M1. Previously treated and treatment-naive patients were pooled together.

The TCR was taken from a human donor with melanoma. The source was CD8+ T cells from PBMCs, collected at baseline or after one month of anti-PD-1 therapy (not recorded which). The chain employs TRBV20-1 and TRBJ2-3; 14 nucleotides agree with TRBD2. DNA of the CDR3: TGCAGTGCTAGACCCCCTGGACTAGCGGGAGGTACCACTAGCACAGATACGCAGTATTTT. It is translated as CSARPPGLAGGTTSTDTQYF.